One and the same sample provided the 32 T cell receptor beta chains below, sequenced in a study of T cells in Graves' hyperthyroidism and ophthalmopathy. Regions amplified from RNA transcripts were the TCR beta CDR3 regions. HTBI primers drove first-round RT-PCR of the TCR CDR3. TCRdb analysed the multiplex PCR reads with MiXCR anew, one entry per CDR3 protein. The sample contains under 400,000 distinct CDR3 sequences, 11% to 15% of which appear only once. The sequenced sample consisted of blood. The origin of the receptors is a woman aged 60 to 75 with Graves' hyperthyroidism.

The genes are TRBV6-6 and TRBJ2-5; 14 nucleotides match TRBD2. J was trimmed by 5 bases and V by 0 bases; bases with no gene match: 11. This CDR3 has 19 residues. CDR1 and CDR2 (germline): MNHNY, SVGAGI (reference sequence). CDR3 in amino acids: CASSYSMGLAGVRGETQYF. CDR3 DNA: TGTGCCAGCAGTTACTCGATGGGACTAGCGGGAGTTCGTGGTGAGACCCAGTACTTC.

This clonotype was counted at least ten times. The chain is built from TRBV3-1 and TRBJ2-4; D is ambiguous. Looked up from germline, CDR1 is LGHDT and CDR2 is YNNKEL (reference sequence). V lost 3 bases, J lost 5 bases, and 8 bases lay in between. This CDR3 is built from 13 residues. CDR3 region: CASSQGFENIQYF. The DNA for the CDR3 is TGTGCCAGCAGCCAGGGGTTCGAAAACATTCAGTACTTC.

The chain links TRBV15 to TRBJ2-7; D remains ambiguous. Trimming took off 3 bases at V and 2 bases at J, with 11 bases between the two ends. Germline CDR1 and CDR2: LNHNV and YYDKDF (reference sequence). This CDR3 is 14 amino acids long. The CDR3 is CATSSELLAYEQYF. The CDR3 nucleotides are TGTGCCACCAGCAGTGAGCTCCTTGCCTACGAGCAGTACTTC.

This clonotype has a count of ten or more. The chain has TRBV24-1 and TRBJ2-5; the match to TRBD1 covers 8 bases. The CDR3 consists of 14 residues. After removal of 9 bases from V and 4 bases from J, the junction contained 9 bases not matched to a gene. CDR1 is KGHDR, CDR2 SFDVKD, per germline. CDR3 region: CATAPGQAGETQYF. The CDR3 region has the DNA TGTGCCACCGCCCCGGGACAGGCTGGAGAGACCCAGTACTTC.

This clonotype was detected many times. The rearrangement uses TRBV11-3 and TRBJ2-1, with no clear D. Germline V gene sequence: CDR1 SGHNT, CDR2 YENEEA. The CDR3 is 13 residues long. Trimming left V 2 bases short and J 4 bases short, with 6 bases between. As DNA, the CDR3 is TGTGCCAGCAGCTTACGGAGTTACAATGAGCAGTTCTTC. Amino acids: CASSLRSYNEQFF.

The chain carries TRBV20-1 and TRBJ2-5, with TRBD2 identical over 9 bases. J was trimmed by 10 bases and V by 0 bases; bases with no gene match: 6. CDR3 length equals 13 residues. Germline V gene sequence: CDR1 DFQATT, CDR2 SNEGSKA (reference sequence). CDR3 sequence reads: CSARDGGGANQYF. The CDR3 DNA reads as TGCAGTGCTAGAGATGGCGGGGGGGCGAACCAGTACTTC.

This clonotype was counted at least ten times. The chain employs TRBV12-3 or TRBV12-4 and TRBJ2-2, with 9 nucleotides matching TRBD1. The CDR3 spans 16 residues. Trimming at V came to 3 bases and at J to 0 bases, leaving 2 bases not matched to a gene. CDR3: CASSFRTGANTGELFF. As DNA, the CDR3 is TGTGCCAGCAGTTTCCGGACAGGGGCGAACACCGGGGAGCTGTTTTTT.

This clonotype was seen at least ten times. V and J are TRBV28 and TRBJ1-6; no clear D. The germline V gene encodes CDR1 MDHEN and CDR2 SYDVKM. CDR3 length: 16 residues. The V gene lost 2 bases and the J gene lost 8 bases, with 16 bases spanning the gap. CDR3 sequence reads: CASSLTPGSTYSPLHF. Here the CDR3 DNA reads TGTGCCAGCAGTTTAACTCCGGGATCGACATATTCACCCCTCCACTTT.

This clonotype was detected only once. The chain couples TRBV11-2 to TRBJ2-7; D unresolved. Trimming cost V 2 bases and J 6 bases, with 5 bases left between them. Germline V gene lookup returns CDR1 SGHAT and CDR2 FQNNGV. The CDR3 is made up of 11 amino acids. The CDR3 spells CASSLHCEQYF. CDR3 bases: TGTGCCAGCAGCTTACACTGCGAGCAGTACTTC. Based on the CDR3 plus reference TRBV11-2 and TRBJ2-7, the full variable domain is EAGVAQSPRYKIIEKRQSVAFWCNPISGHATLYWYQQILGQGPKLLIQFQNNGVVDDSQLPKDRFSAERLKGVDSTLKIQPAKLEDSAVYLCASSLHCEQYFGPGTRLTVT.

The table lists this clonotype with many counts. This chain's CDR3 is CASSSAGELFF. The CDR3 nucleotides are TGTGCCAGCAGTTCTGCCGGGGAGCTGTTTTTT. V and J are TRBV6-5 and TRBJ2-2; the D is unclear. Trimming cost V 4 bases and J 6 bases, with 3 bases left between them. The germline gives CDR1 MNHEY, CDR2 SVGAGI. The CDR3 contains 11 residues.

This clonotype was recorded many times. CDR3 coding DNA: TGTGCCAGCAGCTCTCGTAGCTCCTACGAGCAGTACTTC. It yields the protein CASSSRSSYEQYF. The chain combines TRBV7-2 with TRBJ2-7; no definite D call. Germline V gives CDR1 SGHTA, CDR2 FQGNSA. Between the trimmed V and J ends, which lost 4 bases and 0 bases, there was a span of 7 bases. The CDR3 spans 13 residues. Based on the CDR3 plus reference TRBV7-2 and TRBJ2-7, the full variable domain is GAGVSQSPSNKVTEKGKDVELRCDPISGHTALYWYRQSLGQGLEFLIYFQGNSAPDKSGLPSDRFSAERTGGSVSTLTIQRTQQEDSAVYLCASSSRSSYEQYFGPGTRLTVT.

This clonotype was seen at least ten times. The chain carries TRBV27 and TRBJ2-5; 12 bases are a match to TRBD2. The V and J ends lost 5 bases and 4 bases, in that order; junction bases with no gene match: 5. CDR1 is MNHEY, CDR2 SMNVEV, per germline (reference sequence). This CDR3 spans 15 amino acids. CDR3 loop: CASSQRTSGVETQYF. The CDR3 DNA is TGTGCCAGCAGTCAGAGGACTAGCGGGGTAGAGACCCAGTACTTC.

This clonotype was counted many times. The V and J genes are TRBV12-3 or TRBV12-4 and TRBJ2-3; the match to TRBD2 covers 12 bases. Unmatched junction bases numbered 12, after V lost 6 bases and J lost 2 bases. The CDR3 is 18 residues long. The CDR3 protein is CASSPSRASGRDTDTQYF. In nucleotides, the CDR3 is TGTGCCAGCAGCCCGTCCAGGGCTAGCGGGAGGGACACAGATACGCAGTATTTT.

In its sample, this clonotype was seen many times. The chain has TRBV11-3 and TRBJ2-5, with a tentative D call TRBD2 (7 bases). CDR1 and CDR2 (germline): SGHNT, YENEEA. The CDR3 sequence is 15 residues long. Trimming shortened V by 5 bases and J by 5 bases, and 18 bases separated the two germline ends. Here the CDR3 reads CASSPGAGESETQYF. CDR3 DNA: TGTGCCAGCAGCCCAGGGGCGGGAGAAAGTGAGACCCAGTACTTC.

Worth noting for this clonotype: A much larger clone differs from this one at a single base, so this may be a read error. The rearrangement links TRBV20-1 to TRBJ2-2; TRBD1 matches 7 bases. CDR1 and CDR2 (germline): DFQATT, SNEGSKA (reference sequence). This CDR3 has 13 amino acids. The DNA for the CDR3 is TGCAGTGCCGGATACAGGGGTCCCGGGGAGCTGTCTTTT. This gives the protein CSAGYRGPGELSF.

This rearrangement joins TRBV5-1 to TRBJ2-2; D is undetermined. The germline V gene has CDR1 SGHRS and CDR2 YFSETQ. V was clipped by 0 bases and J by 0 bases, with 21 bases between them. The CDR3 has 20 residues. The CDR3 spells CASSLGRGWLAETNTGELFF. CDR3 DNA: TGCGCCAGCAGCTTGGGTCGAGGTTGGTTAGCAGAAACGAACACCGGGGAGCTGTTTTTT. Full variable domain (outside the CDR3, taken from reference TRBV5-1 and TRBJ2-2): KAGVTQTPRYLIKTRGQQVTLSCSPISGHRSVSWYQQTPGQGLQFLFEYFSETQRNKGNFPGRFSGRQFSNSRSEMNVSTLELGDSALYLCASSLGRGWLAETNTGELFFGEGSRLTVL.

In this sample, this clonotype turned up many times. V usage is TRBV2 and J usage is TRBJ1-1, with D tentatively TRBD1 (5 bases). CDR1 is SNHLY, CDR2 FYNNEI, per germline. The CDR3 extends over 15 amino acids. Trimming took off 2 bases at V and 3 bases at J, with 13 bases between the two ends. The CDR3 DNA reads TGTGCCAGCAGTGAACAGCGGTGGGGCGACACTGAAGCTTTCTTT. Translating it yields CASSEQRWGDTEAFF.

This clonotype turned up a few times. The chain is built from TRBV4-1 and TRBJ2-7; D not resolved. Between the trimmed V and J ends, which lost 4 bases and 6 bases, there was a span of 10 bases. Germline CDR1 reads MGHRA; CDR2 reads YSYEKL. The CDR3 runs 12 residues. The CDR3 DNA sequence: TGCGCCAGCAGCCCCCCCACTTCCGAGCAGTACTTC. Translation gives CASSPPTSEQYF.

This clonotype has a handful of counts. The chain links TRBV7-9 to TRBJ2-3; D perhaps matches TRBD2 (7 bases). Germline lookup yields CDR1 SEHNR and CDR2 FQNEAQ (reference sequence). The CDR3 is 15 amino acids. Trimming stripped 5 bases from V and 4 bases from J, with 16 bases between. The CDR3 bases are TGTGCCAGCAGCCCCCGGGGGGCGGGAGCAGATACGCAGTATTTT. Amino acid sequence: CASSPRGAGADTQYF. Filled out from reference TRBV7-9 and TRBJ2-3, the complete variable domain reads DTGVSQNPRHKITKRGQNVTFRCDPISEHNRLYWYRQTLGQGPEFLTYFQNEAQLEKSRLLSDRFSAERPKGSFSTLEIQRTEQGDSAMYLCASSPRGAGADTQYFGPGTRLTVL.

The chain has TRBV20-1 and TRBJ2-7, with TRBD2 identical over 7 bases. The CDR3 is 15 residues long. V was pared by 5 bases and J by 4 bases, with 14 bases of the junction left unmatched. The germline CDR1 and CDR2 sequences are DFQATT and SNEGSKA (reference sequence). CDR3 nucleotides: TGCAGTGCTTTTTTGGCCGGCGGGAGTACATACGAGCAGTACTTC. It encodes CSAFLAGGSTYEQYF.

This clonotype was seen many times. This sequence joins TRBV20-1 and TRBJ2-1; 10 nucleotides match TRBD2. Germline-derived CDR1 and CDR2 are DFQATT and SNEGSKA (reference sequence). There are 15 residues in the CDR3. The V segment lost 2 bases and the J segment 3 bases; nucleotides outside the gene matches: 4. CDR3 residues: CSARQGLAVYNEQFF. CDR3 coding DNA: TGCAGTGCTAGACAAGGACTAGCGGTCTACAATGAGCAGTTCTTC.

This clonotype was seen repeatedly, ten times or more. The chain couples TRBV6-1 to TRBJ2-1; a possible D gene is TRBD2 (6 bases). CDR1 MNHNS and CDR2 SASEGT come from the germline V gene. V was trimmed by 6 bases and J by 0 bases, leaving 15 bases between them. The length of the CDR3 is 16 residues. CDR3 in DNA: TGTGCCAGCAGCCTTATAGCGGCAAGCTCCTACAATGAGCAGTTCTTC. It translates to CASSLIAASSYNEQFF.

This clonotype was counted a few times. J is TRBJ2-5 and V is TRBV7-9, with a weak D call TRBD2 (6 bases). CDR3 length equals 13 residues. In germline, CDR1 is SEHNR, CDR2 FQNEAQ (reference sequence). Trimming took 6 bases from V and 7 from J, leaving 15 bases between them. CDR3 in DNA: TGTGCCAGCAGGCCAGCGGGCCCCGGGACCCAGTACTTC. It specifies CASRPAGPGTQYF.

This clonotype was seen many times. The chain links TRBV6-1 to TRBJ1-2; D is possibly TRBD1 (6 bases). This CDR3 has 12 residues. V lost 7 bases and J 6 bases, leaving 12 bases between the germline ends. In germline, CDR1 is MNHNS, CDR2 SASEGT. CDR3: CASKTGFNGYTF. Written as DNA, the CDR3 is TGTGCCAGCAAGACAGGATTTAATGGCTACACCTTC.

In its sample, this clonotype was seen many times. The V and J genes are TRBV24-1 and TRBJ1-1, with D unclear. Germline CDR1 and CDR2: KGHDR and SFDVKD. With 9 bases removed from V and 11 bases from J, the gap between germline ends came to 18 bases. The CDR3 has 12 residues. CDR3 DNA sequence: TGTGCCACCTGTCCCCGGGGATCTAGCGCTTTCTTT. Encoded protein: CATCPRGSSAFF.

This clonotype was seen more than once but under ten times. The chain joins TRBV19 to TRBJ2-1, with D perhaps TRBD1 (7 bases). V lost 5 bases, J lost 8 bases, and 16 bases lay in between. Germline CDR1 and CDR2: LNHDA and SQIVND (reference sequence). The CDR3 is 14 amino acids. CDR3 residues: CASSYRGGGDEQFF. In DNA form, the CDR3 reads TGTGCCAGTAGTTACAGGGGAGGCGGGGATGAGCAGTTCTTC.

The table lists this clonotype with many counts. The chain joins TRBV12-3 or TRBV12-4 to TRBJ2-1; 8 bases line up with TRBD2. Trimming cost V 5 bases and J 6 bases; bases outside gene matches: 6. The CDR3 loop spans 14 amino acids. In DNA form, the CDR3 reads TGTGCCAGCAGTAGGAGCGGGAGCCCCAATGAGCAGTTCTTC. Translated: CASSRSGSPNEQFF.

This clonotype was seen many times. The chain has TRBV20-1 and TRBJ1-2; maybe TRBD1 (6 bases). The V end was cut by 4 bases, the J end by 4 bases, with 16 bases between. Germline values: CDR1 DFQATT, CDR2 SNEGSKA (reference sequence). The CDR3 length is 14 residues. CDR3 region: CSATKTGGGYGYTF. CDR3 DNA: TGCAGTGCTACAAAGACAGGAGGCGGCTATGGCTACACCTTC.

Many counts were recorded for this clonotype. This rearrangement joins TRBV12-3 or TRBV12-4 to TRBJ1-1; a weak D match, TRBD1 (5 bases). This CDR3 is built from 15 residues. Trimming removed 6 bases at V and 0 bases at J, with 14 bases between. This chain's CDR3 is CASRTVTDMNTEAFF. The CDR3 region has the DNA TGTGCCAGCAGGACAGTCACTGATATGAACACTGAAGCTTTCTTT.

Notes on this clonotype: A read error may explain this, as a much larger clone is one base away. The V call is TRBV27, the J call TRBJ2-7; 10 nucleotides match TRBD1. The end of the DNA is better explained by TRBJ2-1, so the J call may be wrong. The length of the CDR3 is 14 residues. CDR1 is MNHEY and CDR2 is SMNVEV in the germline V gene (reference sequence). CDR3 nucleotides: TGTGCCAGCAGTTTGGGACAGGGGCTCTACGAGCAGTTCTTC. Its translation is CASSLGQGLYEQFF.

This clonotype was counted at least ten times. The rearrangement links TRBV3-1 to TRBJ2-3, with 7 bases aligning to TRBD1. This CDR3 region has 15 residues. Trimming took 4 bases from V and 2 from J; bases not matched to a gene: 6. CDR1 and CDR2 (germline): LGHDT, YNNKEL (reference sequence). CDR3 sequence: CASSPWTGTTDTQYF. The CDR3 nucleotides are TGTGCCAGCAGCCCTTGGACAGGAACCACAGATACGCAGTATTTT.

In this sample, this clonotype turned up many times. The chain carries TRBV24-1 and TRBJ1-2; D uncertain. Germline V gene data show CDR1 as KGHDR and CDR2 as SFDVKD. The CDR3 is 12 amino acids. The V gene lost 4 bases and the J gene lost 2 bases, with 4 bases spanning the gap. The CDR3 region is CATSDLNYGYTF. The DNA of the CDR3 is TGTGCCACCAGTGACCTGAACTATGGCTACACCTTC.